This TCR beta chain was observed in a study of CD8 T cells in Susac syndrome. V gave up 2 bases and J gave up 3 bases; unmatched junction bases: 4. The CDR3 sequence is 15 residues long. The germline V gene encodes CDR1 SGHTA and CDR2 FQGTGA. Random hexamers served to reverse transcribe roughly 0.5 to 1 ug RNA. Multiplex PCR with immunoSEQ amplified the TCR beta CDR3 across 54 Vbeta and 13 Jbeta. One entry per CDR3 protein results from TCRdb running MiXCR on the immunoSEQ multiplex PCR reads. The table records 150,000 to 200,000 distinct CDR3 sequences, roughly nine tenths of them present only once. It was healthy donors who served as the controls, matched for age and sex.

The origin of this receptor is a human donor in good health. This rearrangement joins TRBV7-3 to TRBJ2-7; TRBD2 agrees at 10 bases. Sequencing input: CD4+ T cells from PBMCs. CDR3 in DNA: TGTGCCAGCAGCTTATTTCCTAGCGGGAGCTACGAGCAGTACTTC. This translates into CASSLFPSGSYEQYF.